These T cell receptor beta chains were read from a single sample in a study of blood T cell repertoires in COVID-19. Data came from immunoSEQ multiplex PCR; TCRdb stores just in-frame clones and leaves some out. The repertoire holds around 300,000 clones, with about 83% as singletons. Sequencing was performed on peripheral blood. Receptor source: a man aged 25 to 40 with active or convalescent COVID-19. Each CDR3 is given with its conserved first and last residue. A D gene is named only where the DNA matches it firmly. Clone size, where shown, is once, few, many, or a class for clones that have expanded.

>.|TRBV4-3|TRBJ1-4|once
CASSQGLTQEKLFF
TGCGCCAGCAGCCAAGGCTTGACTCAAGAAAAACTGTTTTTT
>TRBD2|TRBV30|TRBJ2-1|.
CAWSTLGLGLEQFF
TGTGCCTGGAGTACCCTGGGACTAGGCCTTGAGCAGTTCTTC
>TRBD1|TRBV9|TRBJ2-3|.
CASSVEGRGQDTQYF
TGTGCCAGCAGCGTAGAGGGCAGGGGGCAAGATACGCAGTATTTT
>TRBD1|TRBV7-8|TRBJ1-4|.
CASSSDRGRATNEKLFF
TGTGCCAGCAGCTCAGACAGGGGGAGGGCAACTAATGAAAAACTGTTTTTT
>.|TRBV6-6|TRBJ1-2|.
CASCRDYYGYTF
TGTGCCAGCTGCAGGGACTACTATGGCTACACCTTC
>.|TRBV11-2|TRBJ2-3|.
CASSIVGGGTDTQYF
TGTGCCAGCAGCATCGTAGGGGGGGGCACAGATACGCAGTATTTT
>TRBD1|TRBV3-1/TRBV3-2|TRBJ2-7|.
CASSLHRTGSSYEQYF
TGTGCCAGCAGCCTCCATAGGACAGGGAGCTCCTACGAGCAGTACTTC
>.|TRBV14|TRBJ1-2|once
CASSRTQGNYGYTF
TGTGCCAGCAGCCGCACCCAGGGGAACTATGGCTACACCTTC
>.|TRBV10-1|TRBJ2-5|.
CASSDTTSLSETQYF
TGCGCCAGCAGTGATACCACTAGTTTGTCAGAGACCCAGTACTTC
>TRBD1|TRBV18|TRBJ2-7|.
CASHGTDQYEQYF
TGTGCCAGCCACGGGACAGATCAATACGAGCAGTACTTC
>TRBD1|TRBV4-2|TRBJ2-3|.
CASSQEPTGGLGDTQYF
TGTGCCAGCAGCCAAGAACCGACAGGGGGCTTGGGAGATACGCAGTATTTT
>.|TRBV19|TRBJ2-7|few
CASSLGAAAAYEQYF
TGTGCCAGTAGTCTAGGAGCGGCCGCCGCCTACGAGCAGTACTTC
>TRBD2|TRBV5-8|TRBJ2-1|once
CASSFLSGNAYNEQFF
TGTGCCAGCAGCTTTCTTAGCGGGAATGCCTACAATGAGCAGTTCTTC
>.|TRBV9|TRBJ2-7|.
CASSPGLQEPNEQYF
TGTGCCAGCAGCCCCGGTCTACAGGAGCCGAACGAGCAGTACTTC
>.|TRBV10-2|TRBJ1-5|.
CASSEPGGATPQHF
TGCGCCAGCAGTGAGCCCGGAGGGGCGACGCCCCAGCATTTT
>.|TRBV10-3|TRBJ2-7|.
CAIRRAGQGNYEQYF
TGTGCCATCAGGCGAGCAGGGCAGGGAAACTACGAGCAGTACTTC
>.|TRBV5-4|TRBJ2-3|.
CASSDAPGEDTQYF
TGTGCCAGCAGCGACGCCCCAGGGGAGGATACGCAGTATTTT
>.|TRBV4-1|TRBJ2-1|.
CASSQPTRRNEQFF
TGCGCCAGCAGCCAACCGACTAGGCGGAATGAGCAGTTCTTC